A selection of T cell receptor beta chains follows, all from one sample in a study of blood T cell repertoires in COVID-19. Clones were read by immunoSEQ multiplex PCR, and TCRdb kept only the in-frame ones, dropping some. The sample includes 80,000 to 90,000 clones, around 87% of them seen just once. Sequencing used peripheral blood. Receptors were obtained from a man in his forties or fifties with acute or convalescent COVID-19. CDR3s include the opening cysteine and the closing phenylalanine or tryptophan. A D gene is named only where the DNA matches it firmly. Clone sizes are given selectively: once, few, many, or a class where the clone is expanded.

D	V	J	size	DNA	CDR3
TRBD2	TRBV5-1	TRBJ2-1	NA	TGCGCCAGCAGTCCCCGGGGAGCGGGGGGGCCTAATGAGCAGTTCTTC	CASSPRGAGGPNEQFF
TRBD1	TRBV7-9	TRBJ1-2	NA	TGTGCCAGCAGCTGGGGACAGGGGTACGATGGCTACACCTTC	CASSWGQGYDGYTF
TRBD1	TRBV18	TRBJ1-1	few	TGTGCCAGCTCAACACAGGGGGCGGGGAACACTGAAGCTTTCTTT	CASSTQGAGNTEAFF
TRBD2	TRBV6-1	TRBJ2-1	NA	TGTGCCAGCAGTGAAGCGCTTCAGGGACTAGCGGTAAACAATGAGCAGTTCTTC	CASSEALQGLAVNNEQFF
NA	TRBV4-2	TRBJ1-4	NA	TGTGCCAGCAGCCAAGACCCCCCAACAGGTGGGGCAAAACTGTTTTTT	CASSQDPPTGGAKLFF
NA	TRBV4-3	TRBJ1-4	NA	TGCGCCAGCAGCCAGGGAACGGGGAGCCTAGGTGAAAAACTGTTTTTT	CASSQGTGSLGEKLFF
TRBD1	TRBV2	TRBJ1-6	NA	TGTGCCAGCAGTCCGACTCCGGGACAGGGCTCCTATAATTCACCCCTCCACTTT	CASSPTPGQGSYNSPLHF
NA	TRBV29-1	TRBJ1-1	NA	TGCAGCGCTGACCAGTTCCCTGAAGCTTTCTTT	CSADQFPEAFF
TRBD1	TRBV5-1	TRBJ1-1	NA	TGCGCCAGCAGCTTGGAGGGCAGGGGGCATACTGAAGCTTTCTTT	CASSLEGRGHTEAFF
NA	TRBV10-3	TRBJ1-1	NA	TGTGCCATCAGCCTAGCGAACACTGAAGCTTTCTTT	CAISLANTEAFF
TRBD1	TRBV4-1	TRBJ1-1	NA	TGCGCCAGCAGCCAAAGGGGGGCAGGGGGCGAATATCGGCCAGGTGAAGCTTTCTTT	CASSQRGAGGEYRPGEAFF
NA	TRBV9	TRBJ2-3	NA	TGTGCCAGCAGCGTGAACTCCGGCACAGATACGCAGTATTTT	CASSVNSGTDTQYF
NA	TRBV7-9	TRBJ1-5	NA	TGTGCCAGCAGCCAAACAGGGCCCGGCAATCAGCCCCAGCATTTT	CASSQTGPGNQPQHF
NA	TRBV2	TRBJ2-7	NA	TGTGCCAGCAGGGTAGCGGCCTACGAGCAGTACTTC	CASRVAAYEQYF
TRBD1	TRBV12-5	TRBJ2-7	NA	TGTGCTAGTGGTTTTGACAGGGGGTACCCAGAATACTACGAGCAGTACTTC	CASGFDRGYPEYYEQYF
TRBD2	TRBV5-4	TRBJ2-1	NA	TGTGCCAGCAGCCGGACTAGCGGGAGGGAAAATGAGCAGTTCTTC	CASSRTSGRENEQFF
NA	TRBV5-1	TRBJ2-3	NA	TGCGCCAGCAGCTCCGAGACGACTAGGACAGATACGCAGTATTTT	CASSSETTRTDTQYF
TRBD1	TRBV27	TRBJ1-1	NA	TGTGCCAGCAGTTTGTCCTCGACAGGGATTGAAGCTTTCTTT	CASSLSSTGIEAFF
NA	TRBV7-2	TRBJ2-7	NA	TGTGCCAGCAGCGCATTTACAGGTACCTACGAGCAGTACTTC	CASSAFTGTYEQYF
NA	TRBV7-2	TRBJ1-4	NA	TGTGCCAGCAGCTTAGGGGCAGTTTCGTCAAAACTGTTTTTT	CASSLGAVSSKLFF
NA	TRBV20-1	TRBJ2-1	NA	TGCAGTGCTTACAACAATGAGCAGTTCTTC	CSAYNNEQFF
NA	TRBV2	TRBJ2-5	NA	TGTGCCAGCAGTACTAGCTTAAAAGAGACCCAGTACTTC	CASSTSLKETQYF
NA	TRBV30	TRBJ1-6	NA	TGTGCCTGGACCGGGTCCCCTAATTCACCCCTCCACTTT	CAWTGSPNSPLHF
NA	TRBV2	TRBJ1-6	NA	TGTGCCAGCAGCTTAGACAGTCTCTCCTATAATTCACCCCTCCACTTT	CASSLDSLSYNSPLHF
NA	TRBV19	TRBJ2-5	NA	TGTGCCAGTAGTATTACTAATGGCAGGCCTCCCCAGGGGACCCAGTACTTC	CASSITNGRPPQGTQYF
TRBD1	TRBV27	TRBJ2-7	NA	TGTGCCAGTTCCGGGACAGAAGACTACGAGCAGTACTTC	CASSGTEDYEQYF
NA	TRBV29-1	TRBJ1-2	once	TGCAGCGTCGCAACCTCAGGGGTAGGTGGCTACACCTTC	CSVATSGVGGYTF
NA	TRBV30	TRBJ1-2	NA	TGTGCCTGGAGTTTTCAATTCGCGGGCTATGGCTACACCTTC	CAWSFQFAGYGYTF
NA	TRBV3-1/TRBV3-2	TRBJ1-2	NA	TGTGCCAGCAGCCATAACAGGGAGGGCTATGGCTACACCTTC	CASSHNREGYGYTF
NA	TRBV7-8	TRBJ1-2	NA	TGTGCCAGCAGCTTAAGGGGGAGAGGAGGCTACACCTTC	CASSLRGRGGYTF
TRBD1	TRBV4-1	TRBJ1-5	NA	TGCGCCAGCAGCCCCCAGACAGGGGGCGGCAATCAGCCCCAGCATTTT	CASSPQTGGGNQPQHF
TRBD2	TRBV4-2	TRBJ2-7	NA	TGTGCCAGCAGCCAAGATCGGCGGACTAGCGGGATTAGCGAGCAGTACTTC	CASSQDRRTSGISEQYF
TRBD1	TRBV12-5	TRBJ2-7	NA	TGTGCTAGTGGTCCCGCCGGGACAGGGACTTACGAGCAGTACTTC	CASGPAGTGTYEQYF
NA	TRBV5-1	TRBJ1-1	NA	TGCGCCAGCAGCTTATTAGACCGGGAGAACACTGAAGCTTTCTTT	CASSLLDRENTEAFF
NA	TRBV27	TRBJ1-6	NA	TGTGCCAGCAGTAGTCCCCGGGACACTTCACCCCTCCACTTT	CASSSPRDTSPLHF
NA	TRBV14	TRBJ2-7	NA	TGTGCCAGCAGCCACTACGGGGGCTACGAGCAGTACTTC	CASSHYGGYEQYF
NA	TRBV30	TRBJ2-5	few	TGTGCCGGAAGAGGTCGTTACTTGGAGACCCAGTACTTC	CAGRGRYLETQYF
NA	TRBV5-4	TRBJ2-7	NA	TGTGCCAGCAGCTTGGACGCAGGGGCCTACGAGCAGTACTTC	CASSLDAGAYEQYF
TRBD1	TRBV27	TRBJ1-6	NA	TGTGCCAGCAGTTCATGGACAGGGGAGTCACCCCTCCACTTT	CASSSWTGESPLHF
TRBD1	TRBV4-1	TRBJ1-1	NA	TGCGCCAGCAGCCGGAACGACAGGGATGGGAACACTGAAGCTTTCTTT	CASSRNDRDGNTEAFF
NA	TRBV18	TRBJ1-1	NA	TGTGCCAGCTCACACCGGGACTCGAACACTGAAGCTTTCTTT	CASSHRDSNTEAFF
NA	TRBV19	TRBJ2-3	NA	TGTGCCAGTAGTATCCAGGGGTTGGTCACAGATACGCAGTATTTT	CASSIQGLVTDTQYF
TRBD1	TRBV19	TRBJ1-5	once	TGTGCCAGTAGCACATCCCCGGGACAGGGTGTCCAGCCCCAGCATTTT	CASSTSPGQGVQPQHF
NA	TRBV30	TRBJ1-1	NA	TGTGCCTGGAGTGCCCCCATACCCTTACACAAGAACACTGAAGCTTTCTTT	CAWSAPIPLHKNTEAFF
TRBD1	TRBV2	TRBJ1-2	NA	TGTGCCAGCAGTGGGACAGGGGGCAACTATGGCTACACCTTC	CASSGTGGNYGYTF
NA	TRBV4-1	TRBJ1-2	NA	TGCGCCAGCAGCCAAGAACGGGTGCAGGGCTACACCTTC	CASSQERVQGYTF
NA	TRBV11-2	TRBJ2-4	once	TGTGCCAGCAGCTTCGATCGGCCTCAGGCGGCGGGAGCCAAAAACATTCAGTACTTC	CASSFDRPQAAGAKNIQYF
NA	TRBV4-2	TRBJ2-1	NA	TGTGCCAGCAGCCAAGTCGGGGGACAGTACAATGAGCAGTTCTTC	CASSQVGGQYNEQFF
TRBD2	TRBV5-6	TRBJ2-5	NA	TGTGCCAGCAGCCCGGGAGGGGTGGAAGAGACCCAGTACTTC	CASSPGGVEETQYF